This T cell receptor (beta chain) emerged from a study of T cell responses to AZD1222 COVID-19 vaccine. Profiling relied on immunoSEQ multiplex PCR, and the TCRdb table lists in-frame clones only, not all of them. The sample yields around 160,000 clones, roughly 91% seen once. This CDR3 has 13 residues. Between the trimmed V and J ends, which lost 7 bases and 7 bases, there was a span of 16 bases. Germline CDR1 is MNHEY and CDR2 is SVGAGI. As to this clone: The target antigen is unknown.

Findings of the study overall: Nearly half of the spike-specific TCRs reportedly recognize variant regions that carry no mutations. Vaccine-associated CD4 TCRs ranged over spike, dominating at 160-218 and 743-854. Donors were mostly white British, more females; clonal diversity possibly underestimated.

Specimen: peripheral blood, collected on day 0 of AZD1222 vaccination. The rearrangement links TRBV6-5 to TRBJ1-2; D is uncertain. This clonotype originated in an adult in good health. The CDR3 is CASNQQGRGGYTF. In DNA form, the CDR3 reads TGTGCCAGCAACCAACAAGGCCGGGGTGGCTACACCTTC.